The present T cell receptor (beta chain) was sequenced within a study of T cell repertoires and HLA-DP antigens (dated by TCRdb to the late 2010s). Study-level background: Using HeLa cells transduced to present allogeneic HLA-DP, the study set up an in vitro model of CD4+ T cell alloreactivity. Compared with self, one alloantigen differed at one amino acid in the peptide-binding groove and the other differed at ten, modelling structurally similar versus dissimilar alloantigens. The three donors, two male and one female, ranged from the 18-to-29 to the 60-to-69 age band. An average DNA input of about 0.2 ug was used for sorted CD137+CD4+ samples, compared with about 1,300 ng for pre-culture CD4+ samples. Paper-wide results and their limitations: Sorted CD137+ cells showed similar clonality against both alloantigens, at 0.3 to 0.5, which was much higher than the roughly 0.043 seen in pre-culture samples. The study was limited by having only three donors, by relying on a non-physiological HeLa antigen-presenting system, and by using total CD4+ responder cells. Clones undetected before culture had an average cumulative frequency of about 38% against one allele versus roughly 55% against the other. Naive and memory CD4+ repertoires were not analysed separately.

TCRB CDR3 regions were amplified with the immunoSEQ multiplex PCR using forward primers for 54 TRBV segments and reverse primers for 13 TRBJ segments. Deep resolution, with a target of approximately 190,000 T cell genomes, was applied to the sequencing of pre-culture CD4+ samples. Amplicons were sequenced on an Illumina HiSeq System, producing 87 bp reads covering the CDR3. In the paper's pipeline: PCR and sequencing errors in the reads were corrected, and alignment to IMGT reference sequences was used to define CDR3 regions. Template and unique rearrangement counts were estimated using synthetic template pools. Clonality was computed by subtracting Pielou's evenness from 1. Richness was estimated with the Daley-Smith estimator. Morisita's index served as the measure of repertoire overlap. Clones present in cultured samples but not detected in the pre-culture repertoire of the same donor were defined as low-abundance clones. TCRdb obtained this table from immuneACCESS and retained in-frame rearrangements with V and J assigned. These tables miss some clones; where compared with another copy, unresolved V genes account for less than half of the shortfall, and the remainder is unexplained. Clone size and V and J calls were adopted from that table, with D and trimming inferred from the DNA. The sample has some 110,000 clones on record, more than 85% of them singletons. The biggest ten clones account for about 0.3% of the sample.

Untouched CD4+ T cells were isolated from Ficoll-separated PBMC through negative selection with magnetic beads, and an average purity of about 98% was reached. Magnetic beads were used to isolate untouched CD4+ T cells from Ficoll-separated PBMC, giving about 97.7% purity with negligible CD8+ contamination. Peripheral blood mononuclear cells came from the buffy coats of three healthy blood donors. All three donors were CMV seronegative. The DNeasy Blood & Tissue Kit was used to extract genomic DNA. For each subject, genomic DNA from sorted CD137+CD4+ cells and from pre-culture CD4+ baseline samples underwent TCRB sequencing. Trimming removed 5 bases from V and 2 bases from J; the gene matches leave 5 bases unexplained. Per the germline V gene, MDHEN is the CDR1 and SYDVKM is the CDR2. Inclusive of the bounding cysteine and phenylalanine, the CDR3 is 15 residues long. Only the CDR3 portion is preserved as DNA: 45 bases, with reading frame beginning at the first base.

About this clone: This receptor's antigen is unknown. No clone much larger than this one lies a single base away; base qualities are absent.

In this chain, TRBV28 is recombined with TRBJ1-5; 8 bases in the middle match TRBD1. The sequence derives from a woman under 30 in good health and CMV-seronegative. The specimen sequenced was CD4+ T cells from PBMCs. The CDR3 corresponds to CASSPGGSGNQPQHF. The sequenced DNA: TGTGCCAGCAGTCCAGGGGGCAGTGGCAATCAGCCCCAGCATTTT.